This T cell receptor (beta chain) was identified in a study of blood T cells in healthy people across ages. The CDR3 runs 14 residues. The germline V and J ends were trimmed by 5 bases and 2 bases, with 10 bases remaining between them. Germline lookup yields CDR1 SEHNR and CDR2 FQNEAQ (reference sequence). A second about 7 to 12 cycle PCR used barcoded and J-beta primers. Via MiXCR, TCRdb re-called the 5' RACE reads, giving one row per CDR3 protein. The sample lists some 760,000 distinct CDR3 sequences, just under 25% seen once, with 9.4% in the top ten. This clonotype was found a few times. This sample also belongs to another study, concerning T cells of mothers and their children. That publication notes: Three healthy Caucasian mothers, along with their six children, served as the donors.

V and J are TRBV7-9 and TRBJ1-5; tentative D call: TRBD1 (5 bases). The sequenced sample was blood. The receptor was derived from a boy younger than 18 in good health. The CDR3 here is CASSPQTGNQPQHF. CDR3 coding DNA: TGTGCCAGCAGCCCGCAGACAGGCAATCAGCCCCAGCATTTT. The complete variable domain, with remaining parts taken from reference TRBV7-9 and TRBJ1-5, reads DTGVSQNPRHKITKRGQNVTFRCDPISEHNRLYWYRQTLGQGPEFLTYFQNEAQLEKSRLLSDRFSAERPKGSFSTLEIQRTEQGDSAMYLCASSPQTGNQPQHFGDGTRLSIL.